This TCR beta chain was recorded in a study of response to subunit inactivated influenza vaccine. TCRdb passed the RT-PCR reads through MiXCR, listing each CDR3 protein once. The table includes roughly 550,000 distinct CDR3 sequences, approximately 22% detected once. CDR1 and CDR2 (germline): SQVTM, ANQGSEA. V was clipped by 5 bases and J by 1 base, with 15 bases between them. The CDR3 has 15 amino acids. This clonotype was counted ten times or more. The same data also contributed to another study, on T cells expressing NK-cell markers. Per that study: The authors generated TCR beta cDNA through 5'RACE template switching with UMIs. Whether expanded NKG2C+ T cell clones recognized HCMV stayed uncertain.

This TCR derives from a man over 45 who received an inactivated influenza vaccine. The chain links TRBV29-1 to TRBJ2-1; D possibly corresponds to TRBD1 (5 bases). Source: CD4+ T cells sorted from PBMCs, taken 12 days after vaccination. The CDR3 bases are TGCAGCGTTTCTCAACAGGAACGGTCCTACAATGAGCAGTTCTTC. Its translation: CSVSQQERSYNEQFF.